Listed here are 6 T cell receptor beta chains from one sample, sequenced in a study of blood T cells in healthy people across ages (dated by TCRdb to the mid-2010s). Libraries were built with 5' RACE. Data came from an Illumina HiSeq 2500. The second PCR ran for about 7 to 11 cycles and used a J-beta primer mix along with a sample-barcoded 5' primer. TCRdb reanalyzed the raw reads on its own, using fastp at Q25 for trimming and MiXCR for clone calling, and kept in-frame beta chains. Each entry merges the rows of one CDR3 protein and shows their most common DNA and genes. A total of approximately 780,000 distinct CDR3 sequences appear in this sample, 20% to 30% of them only once. The leading ten clones occupy less than 3.5% of the sample. This sample was also put to use in a study of T cells of mothers and their children.

The sequencing input was blood. The receptors shown here come from a boy younger than 18 in good health.

This clonotype has a handful of counts. The chain joins TRBV28 to TRBJ1-2; 8 bases are shared with TRBD1. The J segment lost 5 bases and the V segment lost 5 bases, leaving 13 bases of the junction unmatched. Germline V gene lookup returns CDR1 MDHEN and CDR2 SYDVKM. There are 16 residues in the CDR3. For the CDR3, the DNA is TGTGCCAGCAGTGCGGACAGGGAGTTATTGAAGTATGGCTACACCTTC. Encoded protein: CASSADRELLKYGYTF.

This clonotype was detected a few times. The CDR3 nucleotides read TGCGCCAGCAGCTGGGGCCTAGCGAGGACCGGGGAGCTGTTTTTT. Amino acid sequence: CASSWGLARTGELFF. The chain uses TRBV5-1 and TRBJ2-2; D is perhaps TRBD2 (6 bases). The CDR3 is 15 amino acids. Germline V lookup: CDR1 SGHRS, CDR2 YFSETQ. V gave up 3 bases and J gave up 5 bases, with 14 bases separating them.

As for this clonotype: At one of its ends the junction is not consistent with the germline gene, which may arise from a read error. The chain couples TRBV11-2 to TRBJ2-7; the match to TRBD1 covers 8 bases. The CDR3 spans 15 residues. The germline gives CDR1 SGHAT, CDR2 FQNNGV. The CDR3 loop is CASGLGTGNSYEQYF. DNA of the CDR3: TGTGCCAGCGGCTTAGGGACAGGAAACTCCTACGAGCAGTACTTC.

The genes are TRBV5-1 and TRBJ1-4; unclear D gene. V dropped 4 bases and J dropped 5 bases, with 9 bases sitting between them. There are 13 residues in the CDR3. In germline, CDR1 is SGHRS, CDR2 YFSETQ. The DNA of the CDR3 is TGCGCCAGCAGCGACCTGTTAAATGAAAAACTGTTTTTT. This translates into CASSDLLNEKLFF.

This clonotype was detected a few times. The chain has TRBV14 and TRBJ1-2, with TRBD1 as a possible D gene (5 bases). CDR3 length: 15 amino acids. Germline loops: CDR1 SGHDN, CDR2 FVKESK. The ends were cut back, 0 bases at V and 4 bases at J, with 12 bases in the middle. CDR3 sequence reads: CASSQDRDGGYGYTF. As DNA, the CDR3 is TGTGCCAGCAGCCAAGACCGGGACGGAGGCTATGGCTACACCTTC.

The chain joins TRBV4-2 to TRBJ2-7; 10 bases are shared with TRBD2. There are 13 residues in the CDR3. Unmatched junction bases numbered 0, after V lost 0 bases and J lost 7 bases. Germline V gene lookup returns CDR1 LGHNA and CDR2 YNFKEQ. In nucleotides, the CDR3 is TGTGCCAGCAGCCAAGAAGCGGGAGGGGAGCAGTACTTC. It translates to CASSQEAGGEQYF.